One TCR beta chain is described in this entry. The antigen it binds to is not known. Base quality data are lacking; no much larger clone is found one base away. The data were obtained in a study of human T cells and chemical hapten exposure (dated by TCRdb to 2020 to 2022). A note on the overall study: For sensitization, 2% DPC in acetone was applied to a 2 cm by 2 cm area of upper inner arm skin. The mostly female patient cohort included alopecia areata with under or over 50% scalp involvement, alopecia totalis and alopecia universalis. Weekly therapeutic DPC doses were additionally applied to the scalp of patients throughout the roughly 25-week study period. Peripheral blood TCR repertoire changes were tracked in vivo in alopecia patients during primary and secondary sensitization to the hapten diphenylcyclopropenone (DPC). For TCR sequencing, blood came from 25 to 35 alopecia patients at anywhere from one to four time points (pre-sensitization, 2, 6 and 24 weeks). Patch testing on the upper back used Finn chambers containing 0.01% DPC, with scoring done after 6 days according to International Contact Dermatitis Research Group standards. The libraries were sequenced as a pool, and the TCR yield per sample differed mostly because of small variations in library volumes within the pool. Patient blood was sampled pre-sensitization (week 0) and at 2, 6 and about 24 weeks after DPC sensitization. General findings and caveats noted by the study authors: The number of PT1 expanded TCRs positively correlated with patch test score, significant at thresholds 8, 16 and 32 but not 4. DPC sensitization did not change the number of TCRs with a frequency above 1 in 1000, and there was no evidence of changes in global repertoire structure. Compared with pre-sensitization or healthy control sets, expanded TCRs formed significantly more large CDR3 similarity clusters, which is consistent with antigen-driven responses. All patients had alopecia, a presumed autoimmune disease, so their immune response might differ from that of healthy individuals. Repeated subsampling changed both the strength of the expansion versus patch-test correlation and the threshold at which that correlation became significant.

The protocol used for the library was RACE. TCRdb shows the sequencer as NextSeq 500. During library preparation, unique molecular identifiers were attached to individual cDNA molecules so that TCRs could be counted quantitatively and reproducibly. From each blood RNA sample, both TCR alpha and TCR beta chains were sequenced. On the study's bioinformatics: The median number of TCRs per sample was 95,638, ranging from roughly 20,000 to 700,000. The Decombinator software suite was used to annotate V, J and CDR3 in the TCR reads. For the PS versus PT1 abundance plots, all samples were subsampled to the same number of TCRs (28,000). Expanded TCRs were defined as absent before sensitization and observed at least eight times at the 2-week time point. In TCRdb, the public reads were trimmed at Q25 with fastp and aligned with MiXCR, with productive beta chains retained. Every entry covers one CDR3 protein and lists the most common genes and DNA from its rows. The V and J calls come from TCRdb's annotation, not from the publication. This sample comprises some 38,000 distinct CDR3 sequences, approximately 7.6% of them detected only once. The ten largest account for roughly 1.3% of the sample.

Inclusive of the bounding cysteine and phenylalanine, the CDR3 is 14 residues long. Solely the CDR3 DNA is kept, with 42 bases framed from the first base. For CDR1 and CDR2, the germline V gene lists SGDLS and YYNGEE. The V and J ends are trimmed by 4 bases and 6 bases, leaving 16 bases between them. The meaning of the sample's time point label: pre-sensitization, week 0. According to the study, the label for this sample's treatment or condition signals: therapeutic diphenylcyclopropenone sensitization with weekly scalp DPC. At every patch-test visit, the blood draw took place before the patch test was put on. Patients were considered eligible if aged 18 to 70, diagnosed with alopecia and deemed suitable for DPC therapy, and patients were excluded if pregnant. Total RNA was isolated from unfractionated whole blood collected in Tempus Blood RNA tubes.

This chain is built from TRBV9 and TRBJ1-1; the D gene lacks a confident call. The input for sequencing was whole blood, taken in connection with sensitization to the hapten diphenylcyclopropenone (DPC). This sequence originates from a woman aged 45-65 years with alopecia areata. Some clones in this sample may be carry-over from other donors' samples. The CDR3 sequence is CASSPTSDKSEAFF. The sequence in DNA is TGTGCCAGCAGCCCGACCTCTGACAAGTCTGAAGCTTTCTTT.